Given below is one T cell receptor beta chain in context. As originally analysed: Cell counts per sample came from amplifying reference gene primers. Assay used: immunoSEQ multiplex PCR; TCRdb lists only in-frame clones, some missing. V, J and clone size are those of that table, while D and trimming were read from the DNA. The sample carries roughly 41,000 clones, roughly 90% recorded once. This CDR3 comprises 18 residues. Unmatched junction bases numbered 10, after V lost 5 bases and J lost 0 bases. In germline, CDR1 is MNHEY, CDR2 SMNVEV (reference sequence). This sample is drawn from a study of blood T cell repertoires in COVID-19. The overall study: The United States, Italy and Spain provided the acute and convalescent COVID-19 samples. Sources were T cells, B-cell-depleted T cells, or PBMCs; the material itself was cDNA or gDNA.

The chain links TRBV27 to TRBJ1-6; TRBD1 agrees at 7 bases. The sequence came from a man aged 60 to 69 with active COVID-19. What was sequenced was peripheral blood. CDR3 bases: TGTGCCAGCAGTCCTCCACAACAGGGGAGCTCCTATAATTCACCCCTCCACTTT. Protein: CASSPPQQGSSYNSPLHF.